Listed below are T cell receptor beta chains from one sample, sequenced in a study of T cell changes during pregnancy in multiple sclerosis. Some clones are missing from TCRdb's copy, which holds only in-frame ones; the method was immunoSEQ multiplex PCR. The table includes around 22,000 clones, just over 90% detected once. Sequenced material: CD4+ T cells from peripheral blood mononuclear cells, taken after pregnancy. The receptors stem from a female donor in good health, enrolled as a control in a pregnancy study. Both conserved end residues are part of each CDR3. D genes are given only for firm matches. Clone size is not always given. Where it is, it says once, few, many or a class for expanded clones.

TRBV7-8	TRBD2	.	TRBJ2-2	CASSLILGLASTGELFF	TGTGCCAGCAGCTTAATTCTGGGACTAGCGAGCACCGGGGAGCTGTTTTTT
TRBV7-2	TRBD2	.	TRBJ2-7	CASSFDMTSHEQYF	TGTGCCAGCAGCTTTGATATGACTAGCCACGAGCAGTACTTC
TRBV15	.	.	TRBJ2-3	CATSRDYVTDTQYF	TGTGCCACCAGCAGAGATTATGTTACAGATACGCAGTATTTT
TRBV19	.	.	TRBJ1-2	CASSISREYGYTF	TGTGCCAGTAGTATTAGTAGGGAGTATGGCTACACCTTC
TRBV19	TRBD2	.	TRBJ2-2	CAALAGPHGELFF	TGTGCCGCCCTAGCGGGACCGCACGGGGAGCTGTTTTTT
TRBV20-1	TRBD2	.	TRBJ2-1	CSARGTSGRFF	TGCAGTGCTAGAGGGACTAGCGGCCGGTTCTTC
TRBV20-1	.	.	TRBJ2-7	CSALSGEQYF	TGCAGTGCTCTATCAGGGGAGCAGTACTTC
TRBV7-2	.	.	TRBJ2-7	CASSSRGYEQYF	TGTGCCAGCAGCTCCCGGGGTTACGAGCAGTACTTC
TRBV28	.	once	TRBJ2-7	CASSPAGQRFGQYF	TGTGCCAGCAGTCCGGCGGGACAGAGATTTGGGCAGTACTTC
TRBV2	.	.	TRBJ1-1	CASSVYRADTEAFF	TGTGCCAGCAGTGTATACAGGGCTGACACTGAAGCTTTCTTT
TRBV19	TRBD1	.	TRBJ1-2	CATAPRTGRDYGYTF	TGTGCCACCGCGCCGAGGACAGGGCGTGACTATGGCTACACCTTC
TRBV2	TRBD1	.	TRBJ1-5	CASTRGTGGGQPQHF	TGTGCCAGCACCCGAGGGACAGGAGGGGGTCAGCCCCAGCATTTT
TRBV30	TRBD2	.	TRBJ2-1	CAWSVSFLADTIF	TGTGCCTGGAGTGTAAGTTTCCTAGCGGATACGATCTTC
TRBV7-9	TRBD2	.	TRBJ2-3	CASTSSGTSRYF	TGTGCCAGCACCTCTTCCGGGACTAGCAGGTATTTT
TRBV2	.	few	TRBJ1-2	CASLTGPNYGYTF	TGTGCCAGCCTCACAGGACCTAACTATGGCTACACCTTC
TRBV6-5	.	.	TRBJ2-5	CATHGLGQETQYF	TGTGCCACCCATGGGCTGGGCCAAGAGACCCAGTACTTC
TRBV15	.	once	TRBJ1-1	CATSRDSEGGTEAFF	TGTGCCACCAGCAGAGATTCTGAGGGTGGGACTGAAGCTTTCTTT
TRBV13	TRBD1	once	TRBJ1-1	CASRQQGSSEAFF	TGTGCCAGCAGGCAACAGGGGAGCTCTGAAGCTTTCTTT
TRBV7-3	TRBD2	.	TRBJ2-3	CASSPGPQARTSGRRADTQYF	TGTGCCAGCAGCCCCGGTCCGCAGGCCCGGACTAGCGGGAGGAGGGCAGATACGCAGTATTTT
TRBV7-8	.	.	TRBJ2-1	CASSQGLVNEQFF	TGTGCCAGCAGCCAGGGGCTCGTAAATGAGCAGTTCTTC
TRBV7-5	.	.	TRBJ2-5	CARSLGGGYHQETQYF	TGTGCCAGAAGCTTAGGAGGAGGGTACCACCAAGAGACCCAGTACTTC
TRBV29-1	.	.	TRBJ1-1	CSARRGQNTEAFF	TGCAGCGCACGAAGGGGACAAAACACTGAAGCTTTCTTT
TRBV5-1	TRBD2	once	TRBJ2-5	CASSLGGGGGQETQYF	TGCGCCAGCAGCTTGGGAGGCGGGGGGGGCCAAGAGACCCAGTACTTC
TRBV7-8	.	once	TRBJ2-7	CASSLVKRQPYEQYF	TGTGCCAGCAGCTTAGTAAAGCGACAGCCCTACGAGCAGTACTTC
TRBV6-1	.	.	TRBJ2-1	CASTIDRMGGNEQFF	TGTGCCAGCACTATCGACAGGATGGGTGGCAATGAGCAGTTCTTC
TRBV10-3	TRBD1	.	TRBJ1-1	CAISGGPGQRNTEAFF	TGTGCCATCAGTGGCGGACCGGGACAGAGGAACACTGAAGCTTTCTTT
TRBV7-9	.	.	TRBJ1-2	CASSSATASLSNYGYTF	TGTGCCAGCAGTTCTGCGACAGCCTCCCTTTCTAACTATGGCTACACCTTC
TRBV25-1	TRBD1	.	TRBJ2-7	CASSDPTTGGEQYF	TGTGCCAGCAGTGATCCAACGACAGGGGGGGAGCAGTACTTC
TRBV5-6	TRBD1	.	TRBJ1-1	CASSLGQGGNTEAFF	TGTGCCAGCAGCTTGGGACAGGGGGGGAACACTGAAGCTTTCTTT
TRBV25-1	TRBD2	.	TRBJ2-3	CASSRTSGGAADTQYF	TGTGCCAGCAGTCGGACTAGCGGGGGGGCCGCAGATACGCAGTATTTT
TRBV5-1	TRBD2	.	TRBJ2-3	CASSSGLAGAVRDTQYF	TGCGCCAGCAGCTCGGGACTAGCGGGAGCTGTACGTGATACGCAGTATTTT
TRBV28	TRBD2	.	TRBJ2-2	CASSAAGEGTGELFF	TGTGCCAGCAGTGCAGCGGGAGAAGGGACCGGGGAGCTGTTTTTT
TRBV7-9	.	.	TRBJ1-1	CASRPQGNTEAFF	TGTGCCAGCAGACCACAGGGAAACACTGAAGCTTTCTTT
TRBV7-8	.	.	TRBJ2-7	CASSFRGRYEQYF	TGTGCCAGCAGCTTTAGGGGCAGATACGAGCAGTACTTC
TRBV15	.	.	TRBJ1-6	CATSRDTQGANSPLHF	TGTGCCACCAGCAGAGATACACAGGGAGCAAATTCACCCCTCCACTTT
TRBV2	TRBD2	.	TRBJ2-1	CASRAGTSLSEQFF	TGTGCCAGCAGGGCCGGGACTAGTTTGAGTGAGCAGTTCTTC
TRBV7-3	.	.	TRBJ2-1	CASSPFEGGPANEQFF	TGTGCCAGCAGCCCCTTCGAGGGGGGGCCCGCAAATGAGCAGTTCTTC
TRBV7-9	TRBD1	.	TRBJ1-1	CASSLKGSTGAFEAFF	TGTGCCAGCAGCTTAAAAGGGTCGACAGGGGCTTTTGAAGCTTTCTTT
TRBV2	.	.	TRBJ1-1	CASRSGIEAFF	TGTGCCAGCAGGTCAGGAATTGAAGCTTTCTTT
TRBV4-1	.	.	TRBJ2-1	CASSQEGVWEGEQFF	TGCGCCAGCAGCCAGGAGGGGGTCTGGGAGGGTGAGCAGTTCTTC
TRBV7-8	.	.	TRBJ2-7	CASSYGRGYEQYF	TGTGCCAGCAGCTACGGACGGGGATACGAGCAGTACTTC
TRBV19	.	.	TRBJ1-1	CASSYTLGLITEAFF	TGTGCCAGTTCCTACACTCTGGGACTGATCACTGAAGCTTTCTTT
TRBV7-2	TRBD1	.	TRBJ2-7	CASSLTIRTGGHEQYF	TGTGCCAGCAGCTTAACTATTCGGACAGGGGGGCACGAGCAGTACTTC
TRBV4-3	TRBD2	.	TRBJ2-1	CASSQALAGWGEQFF	TGCGCCAGCAGCCAAGCGCTAGCGGGATGGGGTGAGCAGTTCTTC
TRBV19	.	.	TRBJ2-3	CASRKGGTDTQYF	TGTGCCAGTAGGAAGGGAGGCACAGATACGCAGTATTTT
TRBV9	.	.	TRBJ2-7	CASSSSAGYSYEQYF	TGTGCCAGCAGCTCGAGCGCGGGGTACTCCTACGAGCAGTACTTC
TRBV28	TRBD1	.	TRBJ1-2	CASSSGTEIYTF	TGTGCCAGCAGCTCCGGGACAGAGATCTACACCTTC
TRBV15	.	.	TRBJ2-1	CATSRDDHLGSNNEQFF	TGTGCCACCAGCAGAGATGATCATTTGGGCTCAAACAATGAGCAGTTCTTC
TRBV18	TRBD1	.	TRBJ2-3	CASSPNRETGEYF	TGTGCCAGCTCACCGAATCGGGAGACAGGGGAGTATTTT
TRBV29-1	.	.	TRBJ2-1	CSAWTTLRNEQFF	TGCAGCGCCTGGACAACGCTTAGGAATGAGCAGTTCTTC
TRBV7-3	.	.	TRBJ1-1	CASSLSPGAEAFF	TGTGCCAGCAGTTTATCCCCGGGGGCTGAAGCTTTCTTT
TRBV4-3	TRBD1	.	TRBJ2-1	CASSQAQGQGVMGEQFF	TGCGCCAGCAGCCAAGCTCAGGGACAGGGGGTAATGGGTGAGCAGTTCTTC
TRBV10-3	.	.	TRBJ1-2	CAISEAGIGYGYTF	TGTGCCATCAGTGAAGCAGGAATTGGCTATGGCTACACCTTC
TRBV30	.	.	TRBJ2-2	CASYGRVGTGELFF	TGTGCCTCCTACGGCAGGGTTGGCACCGGGGAGCTGTTTTTT
TRBV18	.	.	TRBJ1-6	CASSLGRYSYNSPLHF	TGTGCCAGCTCACTGGGGCGGTACTCCTATAATTCACCCCTCCACTTT
TRBV7-2	.	.	TRBJ1-2	CASSINQAGYTF	TGTGCCAGCAGCATAAACCAGGCCGGCTACACCTTC
TRBV19	.	once	TRBJ2-1	CASSSGALYNEQFF	TGTGCCAGTAGTAGCGGGGCACTATACAATGAGCAGTTCTTC
TRBV11-1	.	.	TRBJ2-1	CASSFSEDTYNEQFF	TGTGCCAGCAGCTTTTCAGAAGATACATACAATGAGCAGTTCTTC
TRBV10-2	.	.	TRBJ2-5	CASSESVLGTQYF	TGCGCCAGCAGTGAGTCGGTACTTGGGACCCAGTACTTC